Shown below are 29 T cell receptor beta chains from a single sample sequenced in a study of T cells in Graves' hyperthyroidism and ophthalmopathy. Amplification of TCR beta CDR3 regions used RNA as the template. TCR CDR3 underwent first-round RT-PCR with the HTBI primer set. TCRdb reanalysed the multiplex PCR reads using MiXCR and keeps one entry per CDR3 protein. The sample lists a few hundred thousand distinct CDR3 sequences; around 45% were seen once. The specimen sequenced was peripheral blood or thyroid tissue (not recorded which). Every receptor here comes from a young woman with Graves' hyperthyroidism.

A remark on this clonotype: Germline and junction disagree at one end, which may indicate a read error. V is TRBV4-3 and J is TRBJ2-6, with D tentatively TRBD1 (5 bases). Germline loops: CDR1 LGHNA, CDR2 YSLEER. CDR3 size: 16 residues. CDR3 sequence reads: CASSYSGRAGVNVLTF. In DNA, the CDR3 is TGCGCCAGCAGTTACTCGGGCAGGGCTGGGGTCAACGTCCTGACTTTC.

This clonotype came up many times. This chain joins TRBV4-3 and TRBJ2-7, with 7 bases lining up with TRBD1. This CDR3 region has 14 residues. The V gene end was trimmed by 1 base and the J gene end by 3 bases; junction bases not matched to a gene: 3. Germline lookup yields CDR1 LGHNA and CDR2 YSLEER. The DNA of the CDR3 is TGCGCCAGCAGCCAAGCCGGGACAGTCTACGAGCAGTACTTC. Amino acid sequence: CASSQAGTVYEQYF.

This clonotype was recorded at least ten times. V usage is TRBV7-9 and J usage is TRBJ1-4; D perhaps matches TRBD1 (6 bases). The CDR3 has 12 residues. Between the trimmed V and J ends, which lost 10 bases and 3 bases, there was a span of 9 bases. Germline V gene sequence: CDR1 SEHNR, CDR2 FQNEAQ (reference sequence). CDR3 protein: CANGQSNEKLFF. The CDR3 DNA reads as TGTGCCAACGGACAGTCTAATGAAAAACTGTTTTTT.

The sample holds many counts of this clonotype. The chain is built from TRBV25-1 and TRBJ2-7; D not resolved. The CDR3 is 15 residues long. CDR1 is MGHDK, CDR2 SYGVNS, per germline. V was cut by 1 base and J by 3 bases, with 13 bases left in between. The chain's CDR3 is CASSESGRLDYEQYF. Here the CDR3 DNA reads TGTGCCAGCAGTGAATCGGGCAGGTTGGACTACGAGCAGTACTTC.

This clonotype was observed a handful of times. This rearrangement joins TRBV9 to TRBJ2-7; no clear D gene. The CDR3 totals 12 residues. Germline-derived CDR1 and CDR2 are SGDLS and YYNGEE. Trimming took 5 bases from V and 5 from J, leaving 11 bases between them. Written as DNA, the CDR3 is TGTGCCAGCAGTTACACCGAGAACGAGCAGTACTTC. Amino acids: CASSYTENEQYF.

The chain joins TRBV5-1 to TRBJ1-2; no clear D gene. Looked up from germline, CDR1 is SGHRS and CDR2 is YFSETQ. The CDR3 consists of 15 residues. Trimming took 4 bases from V and 3 from J, leaving 16 bases between them. The CDR3 here is CASSPDTSGDYGYTF. CDR3 DNA: TGCGCCAGCAGCCCTGATACTAGCGGGGACTATGGCTACACCTTC.

The chain combines TRBV7-3 with TRBJ2-5; TRBD2 matches at 7 bases. CDR3 length: 15 amino acids. CDR1 is SGHTA and CDR2 is FQGTGA in the germline V gene. V shed 3 bases, J shed 5 bases, and the junction held 9 bases outside the gene matches. This chain's CDR3 is CASSLAAGPEETQYF. In DNA form, the CDR3 reads TGTGCCAGCAGCTTGGCAGCGGGACCGGAGGAGACCCAGTACTTC.

Note on this clonotype: One base away lies a much larger clone, so this may be a sequencing read error. The chain uses TRBV14 and TRBJ2-7, with D uncertain. CDR1 and CDR2 (germline): SGHDN, FVKESK. This CDR3 spans 13 amino acids. Trimming shortened V by 10 bases and J by 2 bases, and 15 bases separated the two germline ends. The CDR3 here is CAIRHPTTYEQYF. The CDR3 nucleotides read TGTGCCATCAGACACCCCACCACCTACGAGCAGTACTTC.

This sequence joins TRBV20-1 and TRBJ1-6; no firm D call. Germline assignment: CDR1 DFQATT and CDR2 SNEGSKA (reference sequence). There are 11 residues in the CDR3. V lost 7 bases and J lost 7, with 8 bases in between. The CDR3 sequence is CSVLSNSPLHF. The CDR3 nucleotides read TGCAGTGTCTTGTCCAATTCACCCCTCCACTTT.

V and J are TRBV2 and TRBJ1-5, with D possibly matching TRBD1 (6 bases). The CDR3 contains 15 residues. Germline V gene data show CDR1 as SNHLY and CDR2 as FYNNEI. The ends were cut back, 3 bases at V and 6 bases at J, with 15 bases in the middle. The CDR3 here is CASSDWKGEGQPQHF. CDR3 coding DNA: TGTGCCAGCAGTGATTGGAAGGGGGAGGGTCAGCCCCAGCATTTT.

This clonotype showed up many times. This rearrangement joins TRBV7-9 to TRBJ2-7; 7 bases fit TRBD2. The CDR3 loop spans 15 amino acids. The V gene's germline CDR1 is SEHNR and CDR2 FQNEAQ (reference sequence). Trimming took 4 bases from V and 4 from J; bases not matched to a gene: 10. The CDR3 DNA reads TGTGCCAGCAGCTCCACTAGCGCTTGGGGGTACGAGCAGTACTTC. As protein: CASSSTSAWGYEQYF.

This clonotype has ten or more counts. The rearrangement links TRBV4-1 to TRBJ1-6; 8 bases are a match to TRBD1. This CDR3 is 16 amino acids long. The germline CDR1 and CDR2 sequences are MGHRA and YSYEKL. V shed 3 bases and J 8 bases; nucleotides not matched to a gene: 9. CDR3 protein: CASSQPLTGAYSPLHF. The CDR3 region has the DNA TGCGCCAGCAGCCAGCCTCTGACAGGGGCCTATTCACCCCTCCACTTT.

The rearrangement links TRBV7-9 to TRBJ2-5; TRBD2 agrees at 7 bases. Germline CDR1 and CDR2: SEHNR and FQNEAQ (reference sequence). The CDR3 runs 17 residues. The trim removed 1 base at V and 11 bases at J, leaving 19 bases unmatched. Here the CDR3 DNA reads TGTGCCAGCAGCTTAGGCCCGCGGGAGTTTCGCACAGATACGCAGTACTTC. Protein sequence: CASSLGPREFRTDTQYF.

This clonotype is a singleton in its sample. This rearrangement joins TRBV7-2 to TRBJ2-7; 11 bases fit TRBD2. The germline gives CDR1 SGHTA, CDR2 FQGNSA. Trimming took 1 base from V and 5 from J; bases not matched to a gene: 7. The CDR3 contains 16 residues. The CDR3: CASSLELAGEGDEQYF. DNA of the CDR3: TGTGCCAGCAGCTTAGAACTAGCGGGAGAAGGGGACGAGCAGTACTTC.

This clonotype was seen many times. The genes are TRBV11-2 and TRBJ2-7; TRBD2 matches at 7 bases. This CDR3 region has 13 residues. The germline V gene encodes CDR1 SGHAT and CDR2 FQNNGV. J gave up 4 bases and V 5 bases, and 5 bases lay outside the gene matches. CDR3 protein: CASSRIAGYEQYF. CDR3 DNA sequence: TGTGCCAGCAGCAGGATAGCGGGTTACGAGCAGTACTTC.

There are a few counts of this clonotype. The chain links TRBV19 to TRBJ2-6; TRBD1 aligns across 9 bases. CDR1 and CDR2 (germline): LNHDA, SQIVND (reference sequence). V dropped 5 bases and J dropped 0; count of bases not matched to a gene: 5. This CDR3 comprises 17 residues. The chain's CDR3 is CASSSDRGFSGANVLTF. CDR3 DNA sequence: TGTGCCAGTAGTTCGGACAGGGGATTCTCTGGGGCCAACGTCCTGACTTTC.

The chain uses TRBV10-3 and TRBJ1-2; the match to TRBD1 covers 7 bases. The CDR3 sequence is 12 residues long. Germline CDR1 is ENHRY and CDR2 is SYGVKD. The V and J ends lost 10 bases and 2 bases, in that order; junction bases with no gene match: 4. The CDR3: CAKTGQNYGYTF. In DNA form, the CDR3 reads TGTGCCAAGACAGGGCAGAACTATGGCTACACCTTC.

The chain has TRBV18 and TRBJ1-2, with D perhaps matching TRBD1 (5 bases). Trimming shortened V by 0 bases and J by 8 bases, and 10 bases separated the two germline ends. Looked up from germline, CDR1 is KGHSH and CDR2 is LQKENI. The CDR3 loop spans 13 amino acids. CDR3 residues: CASSPPRGEGYTF. The DNA of the CDR3 is TGTGCCAGCTCACCACCGCGGGGGGAAGGCTACACCTTC.

The table lists this clonotype with many counts. This chain joins TRBV19 and TRBJ1-1; the D gene is possibly TRBD1 (5 bases). This CDR3 comprises 14 residues. V was cut by 4 bases and J by 0 bases, with 9 bases left in between. The germline CDR1 and CDR2 sequences are LNHDA and SQIVND (reference sequence). In nucleotides, the CDR3 is TGTGCCAGTAGTACAGGCAGGGTGAACACTGAAGCTTTCTTT. It yields the protein CASSTGRVNTEAFF.

To note about this clonotype: A much larger clonotype is one base distant, so this may be a read error. The chain combines TRBV2 with TRBJ2-7; 8 bases match TRBD2. The CDR3 consists of 13 residues. Germline V CDR1 and CDR2: SNHLY, FYNNEI. This CDR3 reads CACSEALAGEQYF. The CDR3 DNA reads as TGTGCCTGCAGTGAAGCGCTAGCGGGTGAGCAGTACTTC. The whole variable domain, filled in from reference TRBV2 and TRBJ2-7, reads EPEVTQTPSHQVTQMGQEVILRCVPISNHLYFYWYRQILGQKVEFLVSFYNNEISEKSEIFDDQFSVERPDGSNFTLKIRSTKLEDSAMYFCACSEALAGEQYFGPGTRLTVT.

V is TRBV5-8 and J is TRBJ2-1; no clear D. CDR1 is SGHTS, CDR2 YDEGEE, per germline. V was trimmed by 1 base and J by 5 bases, leaving 7 bases between them. This CDR3 has 13 residues. The CDR3 DNA follows: TGTGCCAGCAGCTTGTATAGCCACAATGAGCAGTTCTTC. The encoded protein is CASSLYSHNEQFF.

In this sample, this clonotype turned up many times. This sequence joins TRBV27 and TRBJ1-1; D gene unclear. V gave up 6 bases and J gave up 11 bases, with 13 bases separating them. This CDR3 has 11 residues. Per the germline V gene, CDR1 is MNHEY and CDR2 is SMNVEV (reference sequence). The CDR3 protein is CASRSRLAAFF. In DNA, the CDR3 is TGTGCCAGCAGGAGCAGGTTGGCGGCTTTCTTT.

This clonotype was counted many times. The chain has TRBV10-3 and TRBJ2-2; possible D gene TRBD2, 6 bases. Germline V gene data show CDR1 as ENHRY and CDR2 as SYGVKD. The V and J ends lost 3 bases and 4 bases respectively, with 15 bases between them. The CDR3 totals 16 residues. The DNA of the CDR3 is TGTGCCATCAGTGATCATCTAGCGATGGGCACCGGGGAGCTGTTTTTT. The encoded protein is CAISDHLAMGTGELFF.

This clonotype was picked up many times. The chain uses TRBV7-9 and TRBJ2-2, with no clear D. Germline CDR1 reads SEHNR; CDR2 reads FQNEAQ (reference sequence). The CDR3 is 10 residues long. V lost 3 bases to trimming and J lost 8 bases, with 1 base between them. The CDR3 nucleotides read TGTGCCAGCAGCTTGGGGGAGCTGTTTTTT. Its translation is CASSLGELFF. The complete variable domain, with remaining parts taken from reference TRBV7-9 and TRBJ2-2, reads DTGVSQNPRHKITKRGQNVTFRCDPISEHNRLYWYRQTLGQGPEFLTYFQNEAQLEKSRLLSDRFSAERPKGSFSTLEIQRTEQGDSAMYLCASSLGELFFGEGSRLTVL.

In this sample, this clonotype turned up a few times. V gene TRBV4-1 combines with J gene TRBJ2-2; D ambiguous. There are 14 residues in the CDR3. V was pared by 8 bases and J by 1 base, with 11 bases between. Germline CDR1 MGHRA, CDR2 YSYEKL. The DNA of the CDR3 is TGCGCCAGCCGCCTCGTGGGGAACACCGGGGAGCTGTTTTTT. Amino acid sequence: CASRLVGNTGELFF.

This clonotype has ten or more counts. The chain is built from TRBV5-1 and TRBJ2-2; 7 bases match TRBD1. V trimming: 4 bases; J trimming: 10 bases; junction bases outside the gene matches: 7. Germline assignment: CDR1 SGHRS and CDR2 YFSETQ. The CDR3 spans 13 residues. The CDR3 DNA reads TGCGCCAGCAGCCAATCCGGACAGGTGGAGCTGTTTTTT. Amino acids: CASSQSGQVELFF.

This clonotype was recorded at least ten times. The chain links TRBV24-1 to TRBJ1-2, with 7 nucleotides matching TRBD1. Germline values: CDR1 KGHDR, CDR2 SFDVKD. V shed 4 bases and J 4 bases; nucleotides not matched to a gene: 11. The CDR3 length is 16 residues. The CDR3 reads CATSDSPGQAFYGYTF. For the CDR3, the DNA is TGTGCCACCAGTGACTCTCCTGGACAGGCCTTCTATGGCTACACCTTC.

The V and J genes are TRBV29-1 and TRBJ1-5; maybe TRBD1 (6 bases). Germline V gene lookup returns CDR1 SQVTM and CDR2 ANQGSEA. The CDR3 totals 14 residues. CDR3 residues: CSLGAGGAGQPQHF. The CDR3 DNA follows: TGCAGTTTAGGGGCCGGGGGGGCGGGTCAGCCCCAGCATTTT.

The chain carries TRBV29-1 and TRBJ1-1; tentatively, D is TRBD1 (5 bases). The length of the CDR3 is 13 residues. Germline V CDR1 and CDR2: SQVTM, ANQGSEA. The CDR3 is CGGVAGTRAEAFF. In DNA form, the CDR3 reads TGCGGGGGGGTAGCGGGAACACGAGCTGAAGCTTTCTTT.